Each of the 11 T cell receptor beta chains below was sequenced from the same sample in a study of response to subunit inactivated influenza vaccine. TCRdb independently ran MiXCR on the RT-PCR reads; one entry per CDR3 protein. The profile shows fewer than 700,000 distinct CDR3 sequences, 10% to 15% of them singletons. The sequences come from PBMCs from blood, collected around seven weeks after vaccination. These receptors were obtained from a middle-aged man who received an inactivated influenza vaccine.

The sample holds a few counts of this clonotype. The chain carries TRBV20-1 and TRBJ2-1, with 10 bases that match TRBD2. From germline, CDR1 is DFQATT and CDR2 SNEGSKA (reference sequence). J lost 4 bases, V lost 1 base, and 16 bases had no gene match. This CDR3 region has 19 residues. The CDR3 sequence: CSARGSLMSGRAGYNEQFF. CDR3 in DNA: TGCAGTGCTAGAGGGTCCCTTATGAGCGGGAGGGCCGGGTACAATGAGCAGTTCTTC.

This clonotype was observed a handful of times. The chain employs TRBV18 and TRBJ1-1; maybe TRBD1 (5 bases). CDR1 and CDR2 (germline): KGHSH, LQKENI. Trimming removed 0 bases from V and 4 bases from J, with 12 bases in between. This CDR3 has 15 amino acids. The CDR3 DNA reads as TGTGCCAGCTCACCACCCCAGGGAATGACCACTGAAGCTTTCTTT. Translated, it gives CASSPPQGMTTEAFF. The full variable domain, in which reference TRBV18 and TRBJ1-1 provide the parts outside the CDR3, is NAGVMQNPRHLVRRRGQEARLRCSPMKGHSHVYWYRQLPEEGLKFMVYLQKENIIDESGMPKERFSAEFPKEGPSILRIQQVVRGDSAAYFCASSPPQGMTTEAFFGQGTRLTVV.

This clonotype was observed a few times. The chain employs TRBV18 and TRBJ2-5; TRBD1 aligns across 9 bases. Trimming at V came to 2 bases and at J to 4 bases, leaving 5 bases not matched to a gene. The V gene's germline CDR1 is KGHSH and CDR2 LQKENI. The CDR3 contains 15 residues. The CDR3 here is CASSPGQGNRETQYF. The CDR3 DNA reads as TGTGCCAGCTCACCAGGACAGGGGAATAGAGAGACCCAGTACTTC.

For this clonotype: One base away lies a much larger clone, so this may be a sequencing read error. The V and J genes are TRBV7-3 and TRBJ2-1, with 9 bases identical to TRBD2. The CDR3 is 16 amino acids. Germline-derived CDR1 and CDR2 are SGHTA and FQGTGA. The CDR3 loop reads CASSLIGTSSYNERFF. DNA of the CDR3: TGTGCCAGCAGCCTCATCGGGACTAGCTCCTACAATGAGCGGTTCTTC.

The J gene is TRBJ1-1, the V gene TRBV11-2; no clear D gene. V lost 3 bases and J lost 7, with 12 bases in between. Germline V lookup: CDR1 SGHAT, CDR2 FQNNGV. CDR3 size: 13 residues. CDR3 nucleotides: TGTGCCAGCAGCTTTGGGAGGGTGGATGAAGCTTTCTTT. It encodes CASSFGRVDEAFF.

This clonotype was found many times. The CDR3 DNA reads TGTGCCAGCAGCTTACGGCCGGGGGTCGCTCAGCCCCAGCATTTT. Encoded protein: CASSLRPGVAQPQHF. The chain carries TRBV7-2 and TRBJ1-5, with a possible D match to TRBD1 (5 bases). CDR1 is SGHTA and CDR2 is FQGNSA in the germline V gene. The CDR3 sequence is 15 residues long. Trimming pared 2 bases from V and 6 bases from J, leaving 14 bases between.

This clonotype was picked up many times. The chain employs TRBV12-3 or TRBV12-4 and TRBJ2-1, with 7 bases aligning to TRBD2. The CDR3 contains 15 residues. Trimming at V came to 2 bases and at J to 5 bases, leaving 6 bases not matched to a gene. For the CDR3, the DNA is TGTGCCAGCAGTTTACCCGGGGGGTACAACAATGAGCAGTTCTTC. This gives the protein CASSLPGGYNNEQFF.

The CDR3 DNA sequence: TGTGCCAGTAGTTCTAGCGCGGAACGATACAATGAGCAGTTCTTC. The encoded protein is CASSSSAERYNEQFF. The gene calls are TRBV19 and TRBJ2-1; D is possibly TRBD2 (6 bases). The CDR3 length is 15 residues. The ends were cut back, 5 bases at V and 4 bases at J, with 15 bases in the middle. Germline loops: CDR1 LNHDA, CDR2 SQIVND (reference sequence). Looking up the rest from reference TRBV19 and TRBJ2-1 gives the full variable domain: DGGITQSPKYLFRKEGQNVTLSCEQNLNHDAMYWYRQDPGQGLRLIYYSQIVNDFQKGDIAEGYSVSREKKESFPLTVTSAQKNPTAFYLCASSSSAERYNEQFFGPGTRLTVL.

This clonotype has more than one count but fewer than ten. J is TRBJ2-2 and V is TRBV12-3 or TRBV12-4; 7 nucleotides align to TRBD1. This CDR3 is built from 14 residues. V was pared by 6 bases and J by 0 bases, with 1 base of the junction left unmatched. CDR3 in DNA: TGTGCCAGCAGAGGGGGCGCGAACACCGGGGAGCTGTTTTTT. Its protein is CASRGGANTGELFF.

The gene calls are TRBV5-1 and TRBJ1-1; D is unclear. This CDR3 contains 13 residues. CDR1 SGHRS and CDR2 YFSETQ come from the germline V gene. The V gene lost 4 bases and the J gene lost 1 base, with 8 bases spanning the gap. The DNA for the CDR3 is TGCGCCAGCAGCACGGACGCGAACACTGAAGCTTTCTTT. Translated: CASSTDANTEAFF.

The chain links TRBV20-1 to TRBJ2-2, with D tentatively TRBD2 (5 bases). V gave up 1 base and J gave up 0 bases, with 15 bases separating them. Germline CDR1 is DFQATT and CDR2 is SNEGSKA (reference sequence). The CDR3 consists of 17 residues. CDR3 in DNA: TGCAGTGCTAGAGTCGGGATCGTGCTAGCGAACACCGGGGAGCTGTTTTTT. This codes for CSARVGIVLANTGELFF.